This entry features one T cell receptor (beta chain) sequence. The PCR used 60 Vbeta and 13 Jbeta primers. The repertoire was sequenced with immunoSEQ multiplex PCR; TCRdb's copy has only in-frame clones and lacks some. The sample contains approximately 130,000 clones, 75% to 80% of which appear only once. Germline V gene data show CDR1 as MNHNY and CDR2 as SVGAGI (reference sequence). The V end lost 10 bases, the J end lost 0 bases, and 15 bases lay between the germline ends. CDR3 length: 14 residues. These data come from a study of cytomegalovirus exposure and HLA in healthy donors. Sequenced input: PBMCs. J is TRBJ1-1 and V is TRBV6-6; D remains unclear. The origin of this receptor is a male donor in good health and CMV-seronegative. In nucleotides, the CDR3 is TGTGCCACTACTTTGACTCCATTGAACACTGAAGCTTTCTTT. This gives the protein CATTLTPLNTEAFF.